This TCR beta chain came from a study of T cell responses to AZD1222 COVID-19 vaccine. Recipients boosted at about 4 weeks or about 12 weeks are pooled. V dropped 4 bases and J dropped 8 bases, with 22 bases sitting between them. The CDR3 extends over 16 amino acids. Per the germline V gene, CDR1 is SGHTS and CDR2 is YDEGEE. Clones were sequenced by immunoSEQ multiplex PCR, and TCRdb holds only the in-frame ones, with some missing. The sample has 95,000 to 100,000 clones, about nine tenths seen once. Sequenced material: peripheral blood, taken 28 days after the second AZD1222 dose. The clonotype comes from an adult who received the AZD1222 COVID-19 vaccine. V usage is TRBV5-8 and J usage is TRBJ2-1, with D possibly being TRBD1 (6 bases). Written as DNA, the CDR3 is TGTGCCAGCAGCCGAAGCCCGGGACAATGGGTCCATGAGCAGTTCTTC. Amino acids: CASSRSPGQWVHEQFF.